Shown below are 9 T cell receptor beta chains from a single sample sequenced in a study of blood T cells in healthy people across ages. The use of a sample-barcoded 5' primer and a J-beta primer mix characterized a second PCR of about 7 to 12 cycles. TCRdb re-analysed the 5' RACE reads in MiXCR, keeping a single row per CDR3 protein. The sample records some 790,000 distinct CDR3 sequences, around 26% being singletons. Sequencing input: blood. The receptors come from an elderly woman in good health.

With regard to this clonotype: This could be a read error, since a much larger clone is one nucleotide away. The rearrangement joins TRBV20-1 to TRBJ2-3; D assignment may be TRBD1 or TRBD2 (5 bases each). Germline V gene lookup returns CDR1 DFQATT and CDR2 SNEGSKA (reference sequence). Trimming took 1 base from V and 2 from J, leaving 13 bases between them. The CDR3 spans 15 residues. CDR3 in amino acids: CSARVGAGFTDTQYF. The CDR3 DNA follows: TGCAGTGCTAGAGTCGGGGCAGGCTTCACAGATACGCAGTATTTT.

The chain recombines TRBV13 with TRBJ2-7, with a possible D match to TRBD1 (5 bases). With 4 bases removed from V and 6 bases from J, the gap between germline ends came to 13 bases. The germline gives CDR1 PRHDT, CDR2 FYEKMQ (reference sequence). The CDR3 spans 13 residues. As DNA, the CDR3 is TGTGCCAGCAGCTCAACGGACAAGGGCGAGCAGTACTTC. It specifies CASSSTDKGEQYF.

This clonotype appeared many times. This rearrangement joins TRBV20-1 to TRBJ1-2; 11 nucleotides line up with TRBD1. The CDR3 spans 17 residues. In germline, CDR1 is DFQATT, CDR2 SNEGSKA (reference sequence). Trimming cost V 3 bases and J 5 bases; bases outside gene matches: 14. This CDR3 is CSARRDRGSLKDYGYTF. CDR3 DNA sequence: TGCAGTGCTAGGAGGGACAGGGGGTCCCTTAAGGATTATGGCTACACCTTC.

This clonotype appeared many times. The chain links TRBV5-1 to TRBJ2-3; D is unresolved. The CDR3 runs 14 residues. The germline CDR1 and CDR2 sequences are SGHRS and YFSETQ. Trimming removed 3 bases at V and 4 bases at J, with 12 bases between. The CDR3 is CASSSTTSADTQYF. The CDR3 region has the DNA TGCGCCAGCAGCTCTACAACCTCCGCAGATACGCAGTATTTT.

As for this clonotype: A junction boundary mismatches the germline segment, possibly from a read error. This chain uses TRBV10-3 with TRBJ2-7; 8 bases fit TRBD1. Germline V gene sequence: CDR1 ENHRY, CDR2 SYGVKD. The CDR3 spans 14 residues. This CDR3 reads CAIRESDRVNEQYF. The CDR3 DNA sequence: TGTGCCATCAGGGAGTCGGACAGGGTGAACGAGCAGTACTTC.

There are a few counts of this clonotype. It may be a read error: a sequence one base away is much more abundant. The gene calls are TRBV20-1 and TRBJ2-5; perhaps TRBD2 as D (6 bases). The CDR3 extends over 13 amino acids. V dropped 5 bases and J dropped 12 bases, with 22 bases sitting between them. Germline CDR1 reads DFQATT; CDR2 reads SNEGSKA (reference sequence). The CDR3 region has the DNA TGCAGTGCTGCGGACTATAGATGTGAGAAAAAGTACTTC. The encoded protein is CSAADYRCEKKYF.

The V gene is TRBV27, the J gene TRBJ1-1; the match to TRBD1 covers 8 bases. CDR3 length equals 14 residues. The trim removed 5 bases at V and 6 bases at J, leaving 8 bases unmatched. Germline V lookup: CDR1 MNHEY, CDR2 SMNVEV (reference sequence). CDR3 nucleotide sequence: TGTGCCAGCAGTCGCTCGGACAGGGTGTCTGAAGCTTTCTTT. It codes for CASSRSDRVSEAFF.

This clonotype was seen at least ten times. The gene calls are TRBV7-2 and TRBJ1-4; a weak D match, TRBD1 (6 bases). CDR1 SGHTA and CDR2 FQGNSA come from the germline V gene. The ends were cut back, 5 bases at V and 8 bases at J, with 18 bases in the middle. The CDR3 runs to 15 residues. The CDR3 loop is CASSAGGAGNEKLFF. The CDR3, as DNA: TGTGCCAGCAGCGCCGGGGGGGCGGGGAACGAAAAACTGTTTTTT.

The V and J genes are TRBV9 and TRBJ2-3; D perhaps matches TRBD2 (6 bases). Germline-derived CDR1 and CDR2 are SGDLS and YYNGEE. With 1 base removed from V and 0 bases from J, the gap between germline ends came to 9 bases. CDR3 length equals 15 residues. The DNA of the CDR3 is TGTGCCAGCAGCGTATGGGGAGGCAGCACAGATACGCAGTATTTT. Translation: CASSVWGGSTDTQYF.